This T cell receptor (beta chain) was recorded in a study of OX40 agonist ivuxolimab in advanced cancers. Whole-study findings and limits: Doses of 0.1 to 3.0 mg/kg were accompanied by clonal expansion of CD4+ and CD8+ blood T cells by week 6.

A remark on this clone: The antigen remains undetermined.

Losses at the gene ends were 9 bases for V and 1 base for J; bases not matched to a gene: 14. Germline CDR1 MGHRA, CDR2 YSYEKL. This CDR3 has 19 amino acids. Generated by immunoSEQ multiplex PCR, the TCRdb table keeps only in-frame clones and is missing some. The table records 71,000 or so clones, over 90% of them present only once. The clonotype was recovered from an adult with an advanced solid tumor such as melanoma, head and neck, liver or kidney cancer. The chain recombines TRBV4-1 with TRBJ2-5; 16 bases line up with TRBD2. The input for sequencing was CD4+ or CD8+ T cells sorted from blood, taken in a trial of the OX40 agonist ivuxolimab. CDR3 DNA sequence: TGCGCCAGTAAAGGCGATCCGGGACTAGCGGGAGGGCCCCAAGAGACCCAGTACTTC. As protein: CASKGDPGLAGGPQETQYF.